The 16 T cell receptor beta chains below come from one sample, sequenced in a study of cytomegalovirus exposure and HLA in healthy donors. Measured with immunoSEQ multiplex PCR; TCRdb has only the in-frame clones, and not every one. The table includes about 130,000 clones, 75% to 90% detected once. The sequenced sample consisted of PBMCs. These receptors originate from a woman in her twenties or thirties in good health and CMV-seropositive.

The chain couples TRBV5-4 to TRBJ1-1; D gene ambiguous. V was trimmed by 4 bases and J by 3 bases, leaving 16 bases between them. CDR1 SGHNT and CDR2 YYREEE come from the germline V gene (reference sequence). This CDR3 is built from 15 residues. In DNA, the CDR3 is TGTGCCAGCAGCCCAACGACCCGGGGAGACACTGAAGCTTTCTTT. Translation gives CASSPTTRGDTEAFF.

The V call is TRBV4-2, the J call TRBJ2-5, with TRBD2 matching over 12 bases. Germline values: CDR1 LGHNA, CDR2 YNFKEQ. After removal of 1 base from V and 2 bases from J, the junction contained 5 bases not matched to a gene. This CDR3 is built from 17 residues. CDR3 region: CASSQGTSGANQETQYF. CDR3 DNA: TGTGCCAGCAGCCAAGGGACTAGCGGGGCAAATCAAGAGACCCAGTACTTC.

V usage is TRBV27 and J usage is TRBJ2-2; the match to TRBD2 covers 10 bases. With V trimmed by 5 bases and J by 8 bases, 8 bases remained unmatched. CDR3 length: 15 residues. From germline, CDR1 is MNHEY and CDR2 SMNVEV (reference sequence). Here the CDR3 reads CASSGASGRHGELFF. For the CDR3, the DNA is TGTGCCAGCAGTGGGGCTAGCGGGAGACATGGGGAGCTGTTTTTT.

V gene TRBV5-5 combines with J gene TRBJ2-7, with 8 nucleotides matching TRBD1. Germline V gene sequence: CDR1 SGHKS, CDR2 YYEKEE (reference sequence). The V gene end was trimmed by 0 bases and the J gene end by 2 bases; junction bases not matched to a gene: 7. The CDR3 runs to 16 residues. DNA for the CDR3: TGTGCCAGCAGCTTGGGAATAGAGGGACAGGCCTACGAGCAGTACTTC. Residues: CASSLGIEGQAYEQYF.

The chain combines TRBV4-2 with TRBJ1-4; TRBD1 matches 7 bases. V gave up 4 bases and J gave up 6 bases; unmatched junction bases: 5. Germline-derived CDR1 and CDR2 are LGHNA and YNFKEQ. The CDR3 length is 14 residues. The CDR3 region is CASSRQGVDEKLFF. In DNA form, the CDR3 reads TGTGCCAGCAGCCGTCAGGGGGTGGATGAAAAACTGTTTTTT.

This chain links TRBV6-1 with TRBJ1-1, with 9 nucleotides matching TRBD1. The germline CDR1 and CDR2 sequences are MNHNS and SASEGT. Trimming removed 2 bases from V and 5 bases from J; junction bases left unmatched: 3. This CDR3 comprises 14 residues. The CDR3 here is CASSENRGRTEAFF. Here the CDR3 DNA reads TGTGCCAGCAGTGAAAACAGGGGGCGGACTGAAGCTTTCTTT.

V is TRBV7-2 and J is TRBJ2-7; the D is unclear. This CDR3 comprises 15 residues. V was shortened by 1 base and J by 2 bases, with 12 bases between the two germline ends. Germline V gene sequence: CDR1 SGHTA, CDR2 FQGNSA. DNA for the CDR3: TGTGCCAGCAGCTTAGAGGCAGGCTTAGCCTACGAGCAGTACTTC. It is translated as CASSLEAGLAYEQYF.

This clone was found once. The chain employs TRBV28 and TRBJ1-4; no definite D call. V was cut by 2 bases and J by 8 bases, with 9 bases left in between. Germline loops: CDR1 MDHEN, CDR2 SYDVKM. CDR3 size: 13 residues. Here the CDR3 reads CASSLGEQEKLFF. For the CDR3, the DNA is TGTGCCAGCAGTTTAGGGGAGCAGGAAAAACTGTTTTTT.

The CDR3 DNA reads TGTGCCAGCAGCTTAGGGGGACAGCTGAACACTGAAGCTTTCTTT. Translating it yields CASSLGGQLNTEAFF. This rearrangement joins TRBV11-2 to TRBJ1-1; 7 bases line up with TRBD1. Germline CDR1 reads SGHAT; CDR2 reads FQNNGV. This CDR3 spans 15 amino acids. Trimming removed 1 base from V and 0 bases from J; junction bases left unmatched: 2.

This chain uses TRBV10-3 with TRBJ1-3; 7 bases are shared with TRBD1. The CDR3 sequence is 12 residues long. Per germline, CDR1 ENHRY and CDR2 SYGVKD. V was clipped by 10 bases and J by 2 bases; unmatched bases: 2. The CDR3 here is CATGTAGNTIYF. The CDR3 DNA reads TGTGCCACCGGGACAGCTGGAAACACCATATATTTT.

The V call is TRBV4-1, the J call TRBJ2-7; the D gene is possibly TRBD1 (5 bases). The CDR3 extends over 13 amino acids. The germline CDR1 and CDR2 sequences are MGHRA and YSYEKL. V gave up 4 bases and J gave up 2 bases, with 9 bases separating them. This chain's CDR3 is CASSPRVAYEQYF. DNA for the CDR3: TGCGCCAGCAGCCCCAGGGTAGCCTACGAGCAGTACTTC.

The chain's CDR3 is CASIFRDYEQYF. The CDR3 DNA reads as TGTGCCAGCATTTTCCGGGACTACGAGCAGTACTTC. V usage is TRBV6-1 and J usage is TRBJ2-7, with D tentatively TRBD2 (5 bases). Germline V gene lookup returns CDR1 MNHNS and CDR2 SASEGT. The CDR3 contains 12 residues. V lost 7 bases, J lost 3 bases, and 10 bases lay in between.

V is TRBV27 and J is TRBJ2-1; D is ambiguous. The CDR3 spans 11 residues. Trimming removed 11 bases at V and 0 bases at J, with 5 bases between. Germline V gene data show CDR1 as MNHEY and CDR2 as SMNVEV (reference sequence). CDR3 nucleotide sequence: TGTGCCTGTAGCTCCTACAATGAGCAGTTCTTC. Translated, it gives CACSSYNEQFF.

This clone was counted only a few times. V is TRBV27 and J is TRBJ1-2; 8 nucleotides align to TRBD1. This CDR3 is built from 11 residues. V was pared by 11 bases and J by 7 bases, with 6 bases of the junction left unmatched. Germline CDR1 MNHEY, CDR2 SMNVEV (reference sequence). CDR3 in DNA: TGTGCCGTCACCGACAGGGGTGGCTACACCTTC. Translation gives CAVTDRGGYTF.

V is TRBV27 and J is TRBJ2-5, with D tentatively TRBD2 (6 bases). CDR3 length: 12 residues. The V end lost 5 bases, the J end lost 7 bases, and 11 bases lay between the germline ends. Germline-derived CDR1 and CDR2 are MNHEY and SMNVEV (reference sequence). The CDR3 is CASSPGGGTQYF. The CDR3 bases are TGTGCCAGCAGTCCTGGGGGAGGGACCCAGTACTTC.

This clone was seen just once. CDR3 region: CASSLRGYTDTQYF. In DNA form, the CDR3 reads TGTGCCAGCAGCCTGCGGGGCTACACAGATACGCAGTATTTT. The chain recombines TRBV6-1 with TRBJ2-3; weak D call: TRBD2 (6 bases). Trimming took 6 bases from V and 2 from J, leaving 12 bases between them. The CDR3 spans 14 residues. CDR1 is MNHNS, CDR2 SASEGT, per germline.